Sequencing of this T cell receptor (beta chain) was carried out in a study of T cells in Graves' hyperthyroidism and ophthalmopathy. From roughly 10 ml of fresh peripheral blood, PBMCs were isolated. RNA transcripts provided the source from which TCR beta CDR3 regions were amplified. The HTBI set primed first-round TCR CDR3 RT-PCR. TCRdb reprocessed the multiplex PCR reads with MiXCR, giving one entry per CDR3 protein. The sample consists of about 640,000 distinct CDR3 sequences, about 14% of them appearing once. General study findings and limits: Ophthalmopathy, as predicted by the model, came a median approximately 6.5 months after the prediction.

Germline V gene sequence: CDR1 LGHNA, CDR2 YSLEER. The CDR3 runs 15 residues. The V segment lost 5 bases and the J segment 0 bases; nucleotides outside the gene matches: 4. The table lists this clonotype with many counts. Its antigen is as yet unknown. The sequence came from a woman aged 45-65 years with Graves' ophthalmopathy. The sample consisted of blood. The rearrangement links TRBV4-3 to TRBJ2-7, with TRBD1 matching over 10 bases. The CDR3 spells CASSWDRGSSYEQYF. For the CDR3, the DNA is TGCGCCAGCAGCTGGGACAGGGGATCCTCCTACGAGCAGTACTTC.